This T cell receptor beta chain stems from a study of long-term antiretroviral therapy in people with HIV. V lost 5 bases and J 2 bases, leaving 17 bases between the germline ends. Germline V gene sequence: CDR1 SGHNT, CDR2 YYREEE (reference sequence). The CDR3 length is 15 residues. General observations from the study: The study found that diversity rose after ART but stayed below transplant donor controls.

Of note for this clone: As yet, its antigen is unknown.

At the survey level, the v3.0 immunoSEQ assay was run. Repertoires were generated with immunoSEQ multiplex PCR, while TCRdb's copy carries only in-frame clones and drops some. The repertoire includes fewer than 20,000 clones, just under 80% of them detected once, and 12% to 15% sits in the top ten. Sample: unsorted PBMCs, taken 0.3 years after starting antiretroviral therapy. This sequence was found in a woman between 50 and 59 years old with HIV. The gene calls are TRBV5-4 and TRBJ2-7; D may match TRBD1 or TRBD2 (5 bases each). CDR3 coding DNA: TGTGCCAGCAGTAGGGGTGGGACCGCAACCTACGAGCAGTACTTC. It translates to CASSRGGTATYEQYF.